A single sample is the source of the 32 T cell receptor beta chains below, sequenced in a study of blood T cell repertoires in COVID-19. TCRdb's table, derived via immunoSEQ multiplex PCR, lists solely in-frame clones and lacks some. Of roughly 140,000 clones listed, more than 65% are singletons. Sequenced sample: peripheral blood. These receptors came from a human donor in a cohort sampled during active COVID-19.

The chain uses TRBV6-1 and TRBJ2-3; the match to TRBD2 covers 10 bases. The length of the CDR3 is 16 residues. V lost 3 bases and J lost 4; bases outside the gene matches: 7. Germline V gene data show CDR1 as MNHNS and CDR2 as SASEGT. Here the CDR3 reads CASSDRAGGPPDTQYF. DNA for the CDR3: TGTGCCAGCAGTGATCGAGCGGGGGGGCCTCCAGATACGCAGTATTTT.

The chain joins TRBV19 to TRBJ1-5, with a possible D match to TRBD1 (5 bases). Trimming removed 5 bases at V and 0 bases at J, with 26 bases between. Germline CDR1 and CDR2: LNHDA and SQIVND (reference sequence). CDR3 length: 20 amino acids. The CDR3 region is CASSFFGARALRTSNQPQHF. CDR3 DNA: TGTGCCAGTAGTTTCTTCGGCGCCAGGGCGCTTAGGACTAGCAATCAGCCCCAGCATTTT.

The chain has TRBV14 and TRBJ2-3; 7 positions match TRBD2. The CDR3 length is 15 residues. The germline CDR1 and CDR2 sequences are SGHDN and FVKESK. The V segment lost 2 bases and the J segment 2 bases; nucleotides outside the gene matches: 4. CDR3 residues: CASSQLGGTTDTQYF. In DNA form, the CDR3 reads TGTGCCAGCAGCCAACTCGGGGGGACCACAGATACGCAGTATTTT. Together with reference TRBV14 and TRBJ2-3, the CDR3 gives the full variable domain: EAGVTQFPSHSVIEKGQTVTLRCDPISGHDNLYWYRRVMGKEIKFLLHFVKESKQDESGMPNNRFLAERTGGTYSTLKVQPAELEDSGVYFCASSQLGGTTDTQYFGPGTRLTVL.

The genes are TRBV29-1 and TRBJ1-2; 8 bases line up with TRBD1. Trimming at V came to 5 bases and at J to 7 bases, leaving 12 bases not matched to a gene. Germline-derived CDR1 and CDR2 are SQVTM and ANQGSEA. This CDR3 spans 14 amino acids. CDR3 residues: CSVTGQGGIGGYTF. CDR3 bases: TGCAGCGTTACTGGACAGGGTGGAATAGGTGGCTACACCTTC. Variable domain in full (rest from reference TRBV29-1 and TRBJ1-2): SAVISQKPSRDICQRGTSLTIQCQVDSQVTMMFWYRQQPGQSLTLIATANQGSEATYESGFVIDKFPISRPNLTFSTLTVSNMSPEDSSIYLCSVTGQGGIGGYTFGSGTRLTVV.

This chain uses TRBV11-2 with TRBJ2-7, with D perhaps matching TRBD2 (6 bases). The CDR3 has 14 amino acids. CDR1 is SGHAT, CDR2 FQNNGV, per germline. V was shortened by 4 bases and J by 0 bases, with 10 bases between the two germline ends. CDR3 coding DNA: TGTGCCAGCAGCTACGGGAGCGACTCCTACGAGCAGTACTTC. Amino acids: CASSYGSDSYEQYF.

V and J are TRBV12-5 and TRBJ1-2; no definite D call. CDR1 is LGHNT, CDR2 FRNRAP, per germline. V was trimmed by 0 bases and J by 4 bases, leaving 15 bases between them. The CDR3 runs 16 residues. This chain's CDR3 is CASGLVLAVTLYGYTF. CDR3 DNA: TGTGCTAGTGGTTTGGTACTTGCGGTTACCCTCTATGGCTACACCTTC. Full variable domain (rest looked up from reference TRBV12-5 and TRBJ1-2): DARVTQTPRHKVTEMGQEVTMRCQPILGHNTVFWYRQTMMQGLELLAYFRNRAPLDDSGMPKDRFSAEMPDATLATLKIQPSEPRDSAVYFCASGLVLAVTLYGYTFGSGTRLTVV.

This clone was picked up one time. The CDR3 here is CASRQFSNQPQHF. The CDR3 DNA reads as TGTGCCAGCAGACAGTTTAGCAATCAGCCCCAGCATTTT. V gene TRBV28 combines with J gene TRBJ1-5; no firm D call. This CDR3 is built from 13 residues. Between the trimmed V and J ends, which lost 6 bases and 0 bases, there was a span of 6 bases. CDR1 MDHEN and CDR2 SYDVKM come from the germline V gene.

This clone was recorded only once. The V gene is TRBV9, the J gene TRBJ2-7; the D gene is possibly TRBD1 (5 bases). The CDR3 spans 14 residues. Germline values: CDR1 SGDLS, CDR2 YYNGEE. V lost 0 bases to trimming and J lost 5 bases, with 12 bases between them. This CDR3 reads CASSVGPRVHEQYF. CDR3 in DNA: TGTGCCAGCAGCGTAGGTCCCAGGGTCCACGAGCAGTACTTC.

The DNA of the CDR3 is TGCAGCGTTGAAGGATTGGACACACAAGAGACCCAGTACTTC. Amino acid sequence: CSVEGLDTQETQYF. The rearrangement uses TRBV29-1 and TRBJ2-5; a possible D gene is TRBD1 (5 bases). CDR1 and CDR2 (germline): SQVTM, ANQGSEA. The V end lost 1 base, the J end lost 2 bases, and 11 bases lay between the germline ends. The CDR3 is made up of 14 amino acids.

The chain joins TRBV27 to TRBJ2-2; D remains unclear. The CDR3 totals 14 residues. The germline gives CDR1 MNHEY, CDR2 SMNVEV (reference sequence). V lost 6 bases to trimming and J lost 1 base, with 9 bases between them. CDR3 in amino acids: CASSTARNTGELFF. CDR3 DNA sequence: TGTGCCAGCAGCACCGCCAGGAACACCGGGGAGCTGTTTTTT.

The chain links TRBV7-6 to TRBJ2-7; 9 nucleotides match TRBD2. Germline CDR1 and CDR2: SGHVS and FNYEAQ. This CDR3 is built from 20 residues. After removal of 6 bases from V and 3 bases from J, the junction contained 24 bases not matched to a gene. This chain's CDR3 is CASSFDLDSSGGPKRYEQYF. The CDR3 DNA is TGTGCCAGCAGTTTTGACCTCGACTCCAGCGGGGGGCCGAAGCGCTACGAGCAGTACTTC.

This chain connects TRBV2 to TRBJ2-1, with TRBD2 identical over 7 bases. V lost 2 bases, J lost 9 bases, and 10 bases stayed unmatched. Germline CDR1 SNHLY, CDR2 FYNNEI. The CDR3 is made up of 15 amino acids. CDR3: CASSEWAGGGSEQFF. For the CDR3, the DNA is TGTGCCAGCAGTGAATGGGCGGGCGGGGGTTCTGAGCAGTTCTTC.

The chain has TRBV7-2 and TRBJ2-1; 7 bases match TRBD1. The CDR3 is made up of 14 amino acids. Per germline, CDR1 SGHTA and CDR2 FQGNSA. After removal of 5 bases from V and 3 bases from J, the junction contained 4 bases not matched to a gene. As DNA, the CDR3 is TGTGCCAGCAGCCCTGGACAGGTCTACAATGAGCAGTTCTTC. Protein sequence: CASSPGQVYNEQFF. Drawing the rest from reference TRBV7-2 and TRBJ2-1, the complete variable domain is GAGVSQSPSNKVTEKGKDVELRCDPISGHTALYWYRQSLGQGLEFLIYFQGNSAPDKSGLPSDRFSAERTGGSVSTLTIQRTQQEDSAVYLCASSPGQVYNEQFFGPGTRLTVL.

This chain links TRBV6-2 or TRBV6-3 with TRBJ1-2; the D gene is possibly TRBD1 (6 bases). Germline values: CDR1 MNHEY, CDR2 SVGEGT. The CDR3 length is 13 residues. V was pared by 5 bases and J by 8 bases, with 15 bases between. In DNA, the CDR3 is TGTGCCAGCAGTGCGGACAGACTTTCCGGCTACACCTTC. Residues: CASSADRLSGYTF.

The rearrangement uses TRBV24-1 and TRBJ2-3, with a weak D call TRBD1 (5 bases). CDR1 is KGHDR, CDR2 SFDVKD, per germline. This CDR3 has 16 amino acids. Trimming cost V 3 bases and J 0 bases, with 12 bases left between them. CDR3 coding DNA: TGTGCCACCAGTGATAGTAGGGGATCTAGCACAGATACGCAGTATTTT. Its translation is CATSDSRGSSTDTQYF.

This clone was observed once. CDR3 nucleotide sequence: TGTGCCAGCAGCTTAAACCGGGACAGAAATCAGCCCCAGCATTTT. It specifies CASSLNRDRNQPQHF. The chain recombines TRBV7-6 with TRBJ1-5, with TRBD1 matching 7 bases. V was clipped by 2 bases and J by 4 bases; unmatched bases: 5. Germline V gene data show CDR1 as SGHVS and CDR2 as FNYEAQ. This CDR3 is built from 15 residues.

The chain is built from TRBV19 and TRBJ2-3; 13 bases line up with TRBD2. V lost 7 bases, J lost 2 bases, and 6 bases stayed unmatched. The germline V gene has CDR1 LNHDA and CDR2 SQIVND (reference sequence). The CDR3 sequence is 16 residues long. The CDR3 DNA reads TGTGCCAGTACCCTGACTAGCGGGGGGATCACAGATACGCAGTATTTT. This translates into CASTLTSGGITDTQYF.

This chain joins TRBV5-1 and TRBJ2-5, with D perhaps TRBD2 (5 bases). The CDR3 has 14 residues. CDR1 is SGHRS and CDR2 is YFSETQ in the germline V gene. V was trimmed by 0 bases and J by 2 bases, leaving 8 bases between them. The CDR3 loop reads CASSLEDWQETQYF. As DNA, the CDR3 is TGCGCCAGCAGCTTGGAGGACTGGCAAGAGACCCAGTACTTC.

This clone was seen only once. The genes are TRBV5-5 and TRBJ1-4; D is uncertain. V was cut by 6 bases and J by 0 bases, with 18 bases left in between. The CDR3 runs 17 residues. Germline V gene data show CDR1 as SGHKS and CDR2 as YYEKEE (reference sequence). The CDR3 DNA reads TGTGCCAGCACTCCTCACGGTACGATTGCAACTAATGAAAAACTGTTTTTT. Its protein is CASTPHGTIATNEKLFF.

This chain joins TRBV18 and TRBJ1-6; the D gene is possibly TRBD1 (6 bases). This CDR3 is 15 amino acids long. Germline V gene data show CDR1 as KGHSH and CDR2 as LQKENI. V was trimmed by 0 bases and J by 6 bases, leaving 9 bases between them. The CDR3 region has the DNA TGTGCCAGCTCACCACCAGCGGGGGCTAATTCACCCCTCCACTTT. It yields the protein CASSPPAGANSPLHF. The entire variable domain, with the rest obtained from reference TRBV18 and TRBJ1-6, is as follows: NAGVMQNPRHLVRRRGQEARLRCSPMKGHSHVYWYRQLPEEGLKFMVYLQKENIIDESGMPKERFSAEFPKEGPSILRIQQVVRGDSAAYFCASSPPAGANSPLHFGNGTRLTVT.

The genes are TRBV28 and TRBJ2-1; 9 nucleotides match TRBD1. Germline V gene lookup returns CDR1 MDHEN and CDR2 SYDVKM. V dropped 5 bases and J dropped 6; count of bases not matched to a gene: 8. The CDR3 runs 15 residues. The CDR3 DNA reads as TGTGCCAGCAGTCCTATGGGACAGGGCCCCAATGAGCAGTTCTTC. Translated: CASSPMGQGPNEQFF.

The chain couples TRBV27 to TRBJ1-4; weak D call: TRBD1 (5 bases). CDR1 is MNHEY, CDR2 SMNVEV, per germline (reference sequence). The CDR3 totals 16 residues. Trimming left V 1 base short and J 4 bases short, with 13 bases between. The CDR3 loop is CASSLLRGNRNEKLFF. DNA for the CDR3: TGTGCCAGCAGTTTATTAAGGGGCAACCGTAATGAAAAACTGTTTTTT.

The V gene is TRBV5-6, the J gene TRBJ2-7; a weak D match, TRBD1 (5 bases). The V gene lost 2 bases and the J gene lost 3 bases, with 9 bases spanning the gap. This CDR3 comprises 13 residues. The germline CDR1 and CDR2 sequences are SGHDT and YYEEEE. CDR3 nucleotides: TGTGCCAGCAGCTTCCGGACAAACTACGAGCAGTACTTC. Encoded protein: CASSFRTNYEQYF.

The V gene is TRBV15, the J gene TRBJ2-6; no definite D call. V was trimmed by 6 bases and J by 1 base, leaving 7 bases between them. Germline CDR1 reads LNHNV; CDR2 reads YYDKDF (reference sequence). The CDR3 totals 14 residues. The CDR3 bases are TGTGCCACCAGTTTCCGTTCTGGGGCCAACGTCCTGACTTTC. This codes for CATSFRSGANVLTF.

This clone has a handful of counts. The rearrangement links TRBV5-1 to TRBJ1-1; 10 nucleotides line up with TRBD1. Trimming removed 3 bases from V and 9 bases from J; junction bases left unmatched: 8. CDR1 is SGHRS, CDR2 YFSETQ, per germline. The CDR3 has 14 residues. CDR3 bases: TGCGCCAGCAGCTCAACCGGGACAGGGGTGAAAGCTTTCTTT. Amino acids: CASSSTGTGVKAFF.

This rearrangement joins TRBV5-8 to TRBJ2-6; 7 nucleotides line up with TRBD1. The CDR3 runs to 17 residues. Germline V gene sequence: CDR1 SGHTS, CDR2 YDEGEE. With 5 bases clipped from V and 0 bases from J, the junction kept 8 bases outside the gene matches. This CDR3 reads CASRVRGLSSGANVLTF. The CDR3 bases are TGTGCCAGCAGAGTGAGGGGGCTCAGCTCTGGGGCCAACGTCCTGACTTTC.

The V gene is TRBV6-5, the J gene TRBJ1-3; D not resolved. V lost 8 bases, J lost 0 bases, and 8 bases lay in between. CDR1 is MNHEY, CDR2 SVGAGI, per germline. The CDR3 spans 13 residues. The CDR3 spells CASSRSSGNTIYF. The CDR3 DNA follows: TGTGCCAGCTCTCGGTCCTCTGGAAACACCATATATTTT.

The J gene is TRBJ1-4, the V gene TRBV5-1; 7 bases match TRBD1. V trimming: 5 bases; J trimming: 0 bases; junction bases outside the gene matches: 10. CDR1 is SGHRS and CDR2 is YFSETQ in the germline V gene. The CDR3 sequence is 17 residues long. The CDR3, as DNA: TGCGCCAGCAGGCGGACAGGAGATCTCTCAACTAATGAAAAACTGTTTTTT. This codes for CASRRTGDLSTNEKLFF.

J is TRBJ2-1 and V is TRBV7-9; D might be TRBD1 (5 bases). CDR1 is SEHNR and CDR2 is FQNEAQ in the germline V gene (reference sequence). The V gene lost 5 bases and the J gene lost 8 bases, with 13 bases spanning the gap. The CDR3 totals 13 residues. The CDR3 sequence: CASSPTVSDEQFF. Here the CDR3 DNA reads TGTGCCAGCAGCCCGACAGTATCGGATGAGCAGTTCTTC.

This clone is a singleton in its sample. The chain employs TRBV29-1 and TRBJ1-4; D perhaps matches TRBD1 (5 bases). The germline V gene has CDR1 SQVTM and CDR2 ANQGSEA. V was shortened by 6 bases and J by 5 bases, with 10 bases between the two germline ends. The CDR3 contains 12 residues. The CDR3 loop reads CSVTELNEKLFF. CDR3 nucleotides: TGCAGCGTGACAGAGCTAAATGAAAAACTGTTTTTT.

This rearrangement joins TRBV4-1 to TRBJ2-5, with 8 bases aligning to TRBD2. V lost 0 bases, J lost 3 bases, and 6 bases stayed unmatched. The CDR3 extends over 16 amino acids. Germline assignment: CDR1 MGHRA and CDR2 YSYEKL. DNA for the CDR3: TGCGCCAGCAGCCAAGATATCGGGGGGGGTGAAGAGACCCAGTACTTC. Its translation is CASSQDIGGGEETQYF.

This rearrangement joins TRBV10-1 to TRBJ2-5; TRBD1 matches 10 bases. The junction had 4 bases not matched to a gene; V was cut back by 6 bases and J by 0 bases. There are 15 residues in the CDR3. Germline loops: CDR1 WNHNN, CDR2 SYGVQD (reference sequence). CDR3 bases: TGCGCCAGCAGCCTGGGACAGGGGTACCAAGAGACCCAGTACTTC. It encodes CASSLGQGYQETQYF.